The following is a T cell receptor beta chain sequence with its context. These data are taken from a study of blood T cell repertoires in COVID-19. In the study overall: Sites across the United States, Italy and Spain contributed samples from acute and convalescent COVID-19. PBMCs, B-cell-depleted T cells, or T cells were the source of the cDNA or gDNA that made up the material.

The germline CDR1 and CDR2 sequences are LGHNA and YSLEER. Trimming cost V 0 bases and J 4 bases; bases outside gene matches: 11. The CDR3 spans 17 residues. In the source study's methods: Reference gene primer amplification yielded estimated nucleated cell counts. The data were produced by immunoSEQ multiplex PCR, yet TCRdb's version contains in-frame clones alone and is incomplete. The V and J calls and the clone size are those of that table, but D and trimming were determined from the DNA. The sample yields approximately 360,000 clones, roughly 89% seen once. Sequenced sample: peripheral blood. The sequence derives from a man aged 18 to 30 with active or convalescent COVID-19. The genes are TRBV4-3 and TRBJ1-1, with TRBD1 matching over 7 bases. The CDR3 sequence is CASSQDGQAPLGTEAFF. CDR3 coding DNA: TGCGCCAGCAGCCAAGATGGACAGGCCCCCTTGGGCACTGAAGCTTTCTTT.